This TCR beta chain was recorded in a study of blood T cell repertoires in COVID-19. About the research overall: T cells, B-cell-depleted T cells, or PBMCs provided the cDNA or gDNA that served as material.

Original processing notes: Scientists estimated how many nucleated cells there were by amplifying reference gene primers. Method: immunoSEQ multiplex PCR; TCRdb's copy keeps in-frame clones and lacks some. The V and J calls and clone size are taken from that table; D and trimming were inferred from the DNA. The sample shows some 200,000 clones, about four fifths of them seen only once. A word on this clone: This sample includes further DNA sequences coding for the same CDR3.

CDR3 size: 15 residues. Per the germline V gene, CDR1 is KGHSH and CDR2 is LQKENI. Germline trimming cut 3 bases from V and 2 bases from J; bases unmatched to any gene: 2. The J gene is TRBJ2-5, the V gene TRBV18, with 11 bases that match TRBD2. This TCR was recovered from an elderly woman with COVID-19, enrolled during active disease. Sequencing was done on a sample of peripheral blood. CDR3: CASSPGTSGQETQYF. The CDR3 nucleotides are TGTGCCAGCTCACCCGGGACTAGCGGACAAGAGACCCAGTACTTC.